There are a few counts of the clone carrying this TCR beta chain. The data are from a study of T cells in Graves' hyperthyroidism and ophthalmopathy. CDR3 size: 12 residues. The germline V gene has CDR1 SGHTA and CDR2 FQGNSA. The V end was cut by 5 bases, the J end by 10 bases, with 13 bases between. Amplified TCR beta CDR3 regions came from RNA transcripts. The HTBI primer set drove a first-round RT-PCR of the TCR CDR3. TCRdb independently ran MiXCR on the multiplex PCR reads; one entry per CDR3 protein. In the table there are 530,000 or so distinct CDR3 sequences, about a sixth of which are singletons.

The sequence came from a woman between 18 and 29 years old with Graves' ophthalmopathy. The chain carries TRBV7-2 and TRBJ2-3; D gene uncertain. The sample was blood. The CDR3 region is CASSPPAEAQYF. The CDR3 nucleotides are TGTGCCAGCAGCCCCCCGGCGGAAGCGCAGTATTTT.